One and the same sample provided the 21 T cell receptor beta chains below, sequenced in a study of blood T cell repertoires in COVID-19. This table comes from immunoSEQ multiplex PCR, and its TCRdb copy is limited to in-frame clones, with some not included. Counted here are hundreds of thousands of clones, roughly 84% occurring once; the ten biggest clones make up 2% to 2.5%. The specimen sequenced was peripheral blood. Receptors originate from a middle-aged woman who had recovered from COVID-19.

The chain links TRBV10-3 to TRBJ1-2; TRBD1 matches at 7 bases. This CDR3 is 16 amino acids long. Germline CDR1 and CDR2: ENHRY and SYGVKD. The V gene end was trimmed by 9 bases and the J gene end by 0 bases; junction bases not matched to a gene: 13. The CDR3 nucleotides are TGTGCCATTACGCCGGCAGGGGGGCCATCTAACTATGGCTACACCTTC. This translates into CAITPAGGPSNYGYTF.

This clone appeared once. This chain joins TRBV2 and TRBJ2-7; D not resolved. Germline values: CDR1 SNHLY, CDR2 FYNNEI. The CDR3 covers 12 residues. V was cut by 6 bases and J by 0 bases, with 6 bases left in between. CDR3: CASRTYSYEQYF. In DNA form, the CDR3 reads TGTGCCAGCAGAACCTACTCCTACGAGCAGTACTTC.

J is TRBJ2-1 and V is TRBV29-1; 14 bases map to TRBD2. V was clipped by 4 bases and J by 7 bases; unmatched bases: 9. Looked up from germline, CDR1 is SQVTM and CDR2 is ANQGSEA. The CDR3 totals 16 residues. The CDR3 region is CSVAPRTSGRSNEQFF. Here the CDR3 DNA reads TGCAGCGTTGCCCCAAGGACTAGCGGGAGGAGTAATGAGCAGTTCTTC.

This clone was counted a few times. The rearrangement links TRBV9 to TRBJ1-2; maybe TRBD1 (5 bases). CDR1 is SGDLS and CDR2 is YYNGEE in the germline V gene. The ends were cut back, 3 bases at V and 1 base at J, with 10 bases in the middle. The CDR3 spans 14 residues. The CDR3 region is CASSAMTDNYGYTF. CDR3 in DNA: TGTGCCAGCAGCGCCATGACAGATAACTATGGCTACACCTTC. Looking up the rest from reference TRBV9 and TRBJ1-2 gives the full variable domain: DSGVTQTPKHLITATGQRVTLRCSPRSGDLSVYWYQQSLDQGLQFLIQYYNGEERAKGNILERFSAQQFPDLHSELNLSSLELGDSALYFCASSAMTDNYGYTFGSGTRLTVV.

The chain has TRBV5-1 and TRBJ2-1; TRBD2 aligns across 8 bases. Trimming cost V 3 bases and J 5 bases; bases outside gene matches: 7. The CDR3 is 15 amino acids. Germline CDR1 and CDR2: SGHRS and YFSETQ. CDR3 nucleotides: TGCGCCAGCAGCTCGATAGCGGGGTTAGACAATGAGCAGTTCTTC. As protein: CASSSIAGLDNEQFF.

In DNA form, the CDR3 reads TGTGCCAGCACCCGTCGAGGGGGCTACACTGAAGCTTTCTTT. Its translation: CASTRRGGYTEAFF. V and J are TRBV5-8 and TRBJ1-1; 7 nucleotides align to TRBD1. The V and J ends lost 6 bases and 3 bases, in that order; junction bases with no gene match: 8. The CDR3 length is 14 residues. Germline CDR1 is SGHTS and CDR2 is YDEGEE.

The V gene is TRBV12-5, the J gene TRBJ2-6; perhaps TRBD2 as D (6 bases). V shed 0 bases and J shed 2 bases, with 11 bases lying between them. The CDR3 sequence is 17 residues long. CDR1 and CDR2 from the germline V gene are LGHNT and FRNRAP. The CDR3 DNA reads TGTGCTAGTGGTTTGGTACTAACGGGGGCTGGGGCCAACGTCCTGACTTTC. This gives the protein CASGLVLTGAGANVLTF.

The rearrangement joins TRBV4-1 to TRBJ2-7, with D perhaps matching TRBD2 (6 bases). Trimming stripped 0 bases from V and 8 bases from J, with 11 bases between. Germline V gene lookup returns CDR1 MGHRA and CDR2 YSYEKL. This CDR3 region has 13 residues. CDR3 amino acids: CASSQEEGMKQYF. DNA of the CDR3: TGCGCCAGCAGCCAAGAGGAGGGGATGAAGCAGTACTTC.

This clone was observed at least ten times. The CDR3 DNA is TGTGCCAGCAGGGAATACCGGGGGTCGCAGGAGCAGTACTTC. Its translation: CASREYRGSQEQYF. The chain combines TRBV2 with TRBJ2-7; the D gene is possibly TRBD2 (6 bases). The CDR3 runs 14 residues. V was pared by 6 bases and J by 7 bases, with 19 bases between. Germline V gene data show CDR1 as SNHLY and CDR2 as FYNNEI.

In this sample, this clone turned up a few times. The chain is built from TRBV11-3 and TRBJ2-7; D not certain. Germline CDR1 is SGHNT and CDR2 is YENEEA. The length of the CDR3 is 17 residues. V lost 0 bases and J lost 0, with 15 bases in between. CDR3 nucleotide sequence: TGTGCCAGCAGCTTAGAGTCCAGCGCTTCCTTCTCCTACGAGCAGTACTTC. Protein product: CASSLESSASFSYEQYF.

The V gene is TRBV5-1, the J gene TRBJ2-5; D may be TRBD2 (5 bases). The V gene lost 4 bases and the J gene lost 9 bases, with 19 bases spanning the gap. The CDR3 has 14 residues. From germline, CDR1 is SGHRS and CDR2 YFSETQ. In DNA, the CDR3 is TGCGCCAGCAGCACTCGGAATTTCGAGGGAGCCCAGTACTTC. Its translation: CASSTRNFEGAQYF.

This clone has a count of ten or more. This chain joins TRBV28 and TRBJ2-5; the D is unclear. The CDR3 spans 12 residues. Deletions cut 5 bases from V and 2 bases from J, with 6 bases between. Germline V gene sequence: CDR1 MDHEN, CDR2 SYDVKM. Written as DNA, the CDR3 is TGTGCCAGCAGTAGACATCAAGAGACCCAGTACTTC. Protein product: CASSRHQETQYF.

The rearrangement joins TRBV19 to TRBJ2-1; maybe TRBD1 (6 bases). This CDR3 region has 15 residues. Trimming pared 3 bases from V and 6 bases from J, leaving 15 bases between. Germline V gives CDR1 LNHDA, CDR2 SQIVND (reference sequence). CDR3 bases: TGTGCCAGTAGTATTGGACAGTCACCCAGCAATGAGCAGTTCTTC. Protein sequence: CASSIGQSPSNEQFF. The full variable domain, its missing parts supplied by reference TRBV19 and TRBJ2-1, is DGGITQSPKYLFRKEGQNVTLSCEQNLNHDAMYWYRQDPGQGLRLIYYSQIVNDFQKGDIAEGYSVSREKKESFPLTVTSAQKNPTAFYLCASSIGQSPSNEQFFGPGTRLTVL.

The rearrangement joins TRBV10-2 to TRBJ2-2, with 10 positions matching TRBD2. Germline V gives CDR1 WSHSY, CDR2 SAAADI. The V segment lost 6 bases and the J segment 4 bases; nucleotides outside the gene matches: 11. The CDR3 runs to 17 residues. The CDR3 nucleotides read TGCGCCAGCAGGCTTGGGCTAGCGGGAGCGAGCACCGGGGAGCTGTTTTTT. This gives the protein CASRLGLAGASTGELFF.

V is TRBV6-2 or TRBV6-3 and J is TRBJ1-5; TRBD1 matches at 10 bases. Germline V CDR1 and CDR2: MNHEY, SVGEGT. The J segment lost 9 bases and the V segment lost 4 bases, leaving 15 bases of the junction unmatched. This CDR3 is built from 17 residues. CDR3 coding DNA: TGTGCCAGCAGTTCCGCGACAGGGGGCATACCTCTTCGGCCCCAGCATTTT. Encoded protein: CASSSATGGIPLRPQHF.

The V call is TRBV27, the J call TRBJ1-2, with 7 positions matching TRBD1. Germline lookup yields CDR1 MNHEY and CDR2 SMNVEV (reference sequence). Germline trimming cut 6 bases from V and 5 bases from J; bases unmatched to any gene: 9. The CDR3 extends over 14 amino acids. The chain's CDR3 is CASRPSGQRYGYTF. DNA for the CDR3: TGTGCCAGCAGGCCTTCGGGACAGCGATATGGCTACACCTTC.

The V and J genes are TRBV27 and TRBJ2-7, with 8 bases aligning to TRBD1. Trimming removed 5 bases from V and 3 bases from J; junction bases left unmatched: 6. The CDR3 has 14 amino acids. Germline V gene sequence: CDR1 MNHEY, CDR2 SMNVEV (reference sequence). The CDR3 region is CASSPRQGNYEQYF. The CDR3 DNA reads as TGTGCCAGCAGTCCCCGACAGGGGAACTACGAGCAGTACTTC.

The chain carries TRBV10-3 and TRBJ1-1; weak D call: TRBD1 (6 bases). Germline V lookup: CDR1 ENHRY, CDR2 SYGVKD. This CDR3 is built from 17 residues. Trimming pared 0 bases from V and 5 bases from J, leaving 19 bases between. In nucleotides, the CDR3 is TGTGCCATCAGTGAGTCGAAAGGGGGTGGGAGAGGAACTGAAGCTTTCTTT. It yields the protein CAISESKGGGRGTEAFF.

This clone came up once. This chain connects TRBV19 to TRBJ2-1, with 12 bases lining up with TRBD2. J gave up 6 bases and V 4 bases, and 4 bases lay outside the gene matches. The CDR3 consists of 15 residues. Germline assignment: CDR1 LNHDA and CDR2 SQIVND (reference sequence). CDR3 sequence (DNA): TGTGCCAGTAGTAGGACTAGCGGGACCCTCAATGAGCAGTTCTTC. This gives the protein CASSRTSGTLNEQFF.

The chain is built from TRBV19 and TRBJ1-5; the D gene is possibly TRBD1 (5 bases). CDR3 length: 14 amino acids. The V and J ends lost 5 bases and 0 bases respectively, with 8 bases between them. From germline, CDR1 is LNHDA and CDR2 SQIVND (reference sequence). The CDR3 region is CASSGQFSNQPQHF. CDR3 bases: TGTGCCAGTAGTGGACAATTTAGCAATCAGCCCCAGCATTTT.

The sample holds one count of this clone. The chain carries TRBV11-3 and TRBJ2-5; D gene uncertain. CDR3 size: 14 residues. CDR1 and CDR2 from the germline V gene are SGHNT and YENEEA. Trimming removed 3 bases at V and 2 bases at J, with 10 bases between. CDR3 in DNA: TGTGCCAGCAGCTTCGTCCAAGCACAAGAGACCCAGTACTTC. Protein sequence: CASSFVQAQETQYF.